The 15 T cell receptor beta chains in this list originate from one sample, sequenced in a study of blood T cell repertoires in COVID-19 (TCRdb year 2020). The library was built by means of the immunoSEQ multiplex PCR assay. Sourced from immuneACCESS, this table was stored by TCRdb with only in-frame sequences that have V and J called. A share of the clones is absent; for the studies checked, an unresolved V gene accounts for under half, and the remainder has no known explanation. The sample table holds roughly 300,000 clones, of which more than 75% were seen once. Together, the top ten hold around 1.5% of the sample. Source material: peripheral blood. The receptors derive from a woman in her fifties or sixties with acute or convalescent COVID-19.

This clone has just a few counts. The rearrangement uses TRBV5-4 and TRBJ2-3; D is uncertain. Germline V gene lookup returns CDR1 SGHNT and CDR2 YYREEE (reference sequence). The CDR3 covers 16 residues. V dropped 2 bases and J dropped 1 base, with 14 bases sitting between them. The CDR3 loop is CASSLAQVVGTDTQYF. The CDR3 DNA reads TGTGCCAGCAGCTTAGCTCAGGTGGTTGGCACAGATACGCAGTATTTT. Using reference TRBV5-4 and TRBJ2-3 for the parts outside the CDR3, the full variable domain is ETGVTQSPTHLIKTRGQQVTLRCSSQSGHNTVSWYQQALGQGPQFIFQYYREEENGRGNFPPRFSGLQFPNYSSELNVNALELDDSALYLCASSLAQVVGTDTQYFGPGTRLTVL.

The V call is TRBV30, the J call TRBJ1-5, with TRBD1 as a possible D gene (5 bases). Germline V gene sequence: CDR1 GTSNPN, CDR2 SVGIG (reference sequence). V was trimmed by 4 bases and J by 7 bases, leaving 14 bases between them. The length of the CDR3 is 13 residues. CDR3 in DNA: TGTGCCTGGAACCGTCAGGGTGAACAGCCCCAGCATTTT. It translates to CAWNRQGEQPQHF.

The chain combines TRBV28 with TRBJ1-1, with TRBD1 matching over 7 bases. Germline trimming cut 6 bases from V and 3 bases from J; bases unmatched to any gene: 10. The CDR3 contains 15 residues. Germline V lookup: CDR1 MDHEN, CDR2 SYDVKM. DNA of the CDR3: TGTGCCAGCAGCGGGACAGTGACTTTTGACACTGAAGCTTTCTTT. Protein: CASSGTVTFDTEAFF.

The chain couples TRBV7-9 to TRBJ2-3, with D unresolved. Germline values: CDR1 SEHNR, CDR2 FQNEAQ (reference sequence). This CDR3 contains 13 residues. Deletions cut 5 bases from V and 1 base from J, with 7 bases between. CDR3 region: CASSQAGTDTQYF. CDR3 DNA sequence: TGTGCCAGCAGCCAGGCAGGCACAGATACGCAGTATTTT.

The CDR3 region has the DNA TGTGCCACCAGTTACGGACTTGGCGCCGGGGAGCTGTTTTTT. Translated: CATSYGLGAGELFF. The V call is TRBV24-1, the J call TRBJ2-2; weak D call: TRBD2 (5 bases). The CDR3 sequence is 14 residues long. V was shortened by 6 bases and J by 6 bases, with 13 bases between the two germline ends. Germline loops: CDR1 KGHDR, CDR2 SFDVKD.

CDR3 in DNA: TGTGCCAGTGCTGCCAGGTCCGAAAAACTGTTTTTT. This encodes CASAARSEKLFF. This sequence joins TRBV19 and TRBJ1-4; no reliable D call. Trimming left V 8 bases short and J 8 bases short, with 12 bases between. The CDR3 totals 12 residues. Germline V gene sequence: CDR1 LNHDA, CDR2 SQIVND (reference sequence).

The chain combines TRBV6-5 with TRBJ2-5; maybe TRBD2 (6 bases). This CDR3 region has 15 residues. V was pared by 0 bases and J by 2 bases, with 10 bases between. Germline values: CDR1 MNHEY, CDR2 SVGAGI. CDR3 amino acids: CASSYSGTSQETQYF. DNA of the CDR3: TGTGCCAGCAGTTACTCCGGGACTTCTCAAGAGACCCAGTACTTC.

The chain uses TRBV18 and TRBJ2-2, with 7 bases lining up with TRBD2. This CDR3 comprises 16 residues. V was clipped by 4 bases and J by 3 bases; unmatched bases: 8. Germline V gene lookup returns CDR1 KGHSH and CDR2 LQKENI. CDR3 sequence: CASSLGLVGDTGELFF. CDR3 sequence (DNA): TGTGCCAGCTCACTTGGACTAGTGGGGGACACCGGGGAGCTGTTTTTT.

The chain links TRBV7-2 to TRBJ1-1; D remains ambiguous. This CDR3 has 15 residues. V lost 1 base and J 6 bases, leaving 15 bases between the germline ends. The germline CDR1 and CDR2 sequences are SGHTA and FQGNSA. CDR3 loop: CASSLGRLSVAEAFF. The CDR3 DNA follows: TGTGCCAGCAGCTTAGGTCGTCTGTCGGTCGCTGAAGCTTTCTTT.

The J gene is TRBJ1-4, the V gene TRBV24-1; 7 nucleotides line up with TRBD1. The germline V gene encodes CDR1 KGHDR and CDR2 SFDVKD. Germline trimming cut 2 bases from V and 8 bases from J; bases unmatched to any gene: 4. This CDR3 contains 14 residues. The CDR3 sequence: CATSDSGDSEKLFF. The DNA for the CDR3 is TGTGCCACCAGTGATTCGGGGGACAGCGAAAAACTGTTTTTT.

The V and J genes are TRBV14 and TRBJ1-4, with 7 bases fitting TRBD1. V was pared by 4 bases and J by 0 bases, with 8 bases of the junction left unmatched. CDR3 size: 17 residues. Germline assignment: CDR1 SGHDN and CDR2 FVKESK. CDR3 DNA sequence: TGTGCCAGCAGCCGACGACAGGGCCAACCAACTAATGAAAAACTGTTTTTT. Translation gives CASSRRQGQPTNEKLFF. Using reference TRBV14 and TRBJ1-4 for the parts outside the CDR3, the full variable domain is EAGVTQFPSHSVIEKGQTVTLRCDPISGHDNLYWYRRVMGKEIKFLLHFVKESKQDESGMPNNRFLAERTGGTYSTLKVQPAELEDSGVYFCASSRRQGQPTNEKLFFGSGTQLSVL.

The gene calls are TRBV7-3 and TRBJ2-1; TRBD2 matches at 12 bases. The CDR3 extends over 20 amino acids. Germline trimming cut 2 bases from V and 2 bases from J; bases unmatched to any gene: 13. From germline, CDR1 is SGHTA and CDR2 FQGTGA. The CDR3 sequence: CASSLGGLAGGRRAYNEQFF. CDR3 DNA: TGTGCCAGCAGCTTAGGGGGTCTAGCGGGAGGGAGAAGGGCCTACAATGAGCAGTTCTTC.

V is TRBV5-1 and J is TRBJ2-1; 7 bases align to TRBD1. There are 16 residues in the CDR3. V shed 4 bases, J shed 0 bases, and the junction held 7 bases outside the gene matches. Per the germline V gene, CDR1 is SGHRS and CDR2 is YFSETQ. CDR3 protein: CASSRDSQSSYNEQFF. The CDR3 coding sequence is TGCGCCAGCAGCCGGGACAGTCAAAGCTCCTACAATGAGCAGTTCTTC. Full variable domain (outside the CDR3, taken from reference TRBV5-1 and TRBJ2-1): KAGVTQTPRYLIKTRGQQVTLSCSPISGHRSVSWYQQTPGQGLQFLFEYFSETQRNKGNFPGRFSGRQFSNSRSEMNVSTLELGDSALYLCASSRDSQSSYNEQFFGPGTRLTVL.

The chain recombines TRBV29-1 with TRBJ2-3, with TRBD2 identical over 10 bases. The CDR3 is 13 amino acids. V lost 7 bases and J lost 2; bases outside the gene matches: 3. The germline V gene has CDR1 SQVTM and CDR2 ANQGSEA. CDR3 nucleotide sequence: TGCAGCGGTAGCGGGAGGACCACAGATACGCAGTATTTT. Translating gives CSGSGRTTDTQYF.

CDR3 DNA sequence: TGTGCCAGCAGTTCCACTATTGTCAGGGTGGTGGAGGCTTTCTTT. Protein product: CASSSTIVRVVEAFF. This chain uses TRBV6-2 or TRBV6-3 with TRBJ1-1, with TRBD1 as a possible D gene (5 bases). CDR3 length: 15 residues. V lost 4 bases to trimming and J lost 11 bases, with 23 bases between them. Germline V lookup: CDR1 MNHEY, CDR2 SVGEGT.